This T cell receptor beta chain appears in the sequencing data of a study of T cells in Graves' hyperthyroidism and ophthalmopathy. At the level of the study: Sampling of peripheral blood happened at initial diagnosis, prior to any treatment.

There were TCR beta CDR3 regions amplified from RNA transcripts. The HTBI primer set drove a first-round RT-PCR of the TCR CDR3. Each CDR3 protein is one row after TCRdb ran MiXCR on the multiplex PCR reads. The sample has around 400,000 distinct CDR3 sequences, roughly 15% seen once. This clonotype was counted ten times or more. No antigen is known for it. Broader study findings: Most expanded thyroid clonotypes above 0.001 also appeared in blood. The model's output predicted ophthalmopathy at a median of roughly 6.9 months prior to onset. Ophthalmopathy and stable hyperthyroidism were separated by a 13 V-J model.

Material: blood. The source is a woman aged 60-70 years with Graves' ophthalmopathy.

In DNA, the CDR3 is TGTGCCAGCTCTTCCACGGGGGGAAACATTCAGTACTTC. Amino acid sequence: CASSSTGGNIQYF. This chain uses TRBV3-1 with TRBJ2-4, with 7 bases fitting TRBD2. Germline values: CDR1 LGHDT, CDR2 YNNKEL (reference sequence). With 8 bases clipped from V and 6 bases from J, the junction kept 7 bases outside the gene matches. This CDR3 is 13 amino acids long. The full variable domain, completed using reference TRBV3-1 and TRBJ2-4, is DTAVSQTPKYLVTQMGNDKSIKCEQNLGHDTMYWYKQDSKKFLKIMFSYNNKELIINETVPNRFSPKSPDKAHLNLHINSLELGDSAVYFCASSSTGGNIQYFGAGTRLSVL.